This TCR beta chain was sequenced during a study of blood T cell repertoires in COVID-19. In the study overall: T cells, B-cell-depleted T cells, or PBMCs provided the cDNA or gDNA that served as material.

Using immunoSEQ multiplex PCR, the repertoire was profiled, and TCRdb retains in-frame clones only, with some absent. The table records about 36,000 clones, approximately 78% of them present only once. V lost 4 bases and J lost 3; bases outside the gene matches: 12. Germline-derived CDR1 and CDR2 are LGHNA and YSLEER. CDR3 length: 17 amino acids. The sequencing input was peripheral blood. This chain links TRBV4-3 with TRBJ1-5; 7 nucleotides align to TRBD1. This clonotype was obtained from a man in his 60s with acute or convalescent COVID-19. CDR3 sequence reads: CASSLAGQGESNQPQHF. CDR3 bases: TGCGCCAGCAGCCTCGCGGGGCAGGGGGAGTCCAATCAGCCCCAGCATTTT.